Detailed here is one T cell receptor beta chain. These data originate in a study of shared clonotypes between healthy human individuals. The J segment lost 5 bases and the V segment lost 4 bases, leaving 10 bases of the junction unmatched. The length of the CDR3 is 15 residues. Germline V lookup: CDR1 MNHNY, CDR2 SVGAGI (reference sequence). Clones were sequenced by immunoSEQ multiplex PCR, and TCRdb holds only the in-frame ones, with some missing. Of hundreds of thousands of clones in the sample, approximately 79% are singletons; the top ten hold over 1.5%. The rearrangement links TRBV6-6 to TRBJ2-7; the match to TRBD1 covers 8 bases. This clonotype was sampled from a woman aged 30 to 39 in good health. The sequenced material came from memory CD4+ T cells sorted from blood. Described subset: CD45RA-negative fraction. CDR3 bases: TGTGCCAGCAGTTCGACAGGGGCCGAGATCGACGAGCAGTACTTC. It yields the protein CASSSTGAEIDEQYF.